This entry lists 17 T cell receptor beta chains sequenced from one sample in a study of cytomegalovirus exposure and HLA in healthy donors. PCR amplification relied on 60 Vbeta primers (plus 13 Jbeta primers). This table comes from immunoSEQ multiplex PCR, and its TCRdb copy is limited to in-frame clones, with some not included. The sample lists 80,000 or so clones; 70% to 80% were seen once. Source material: PBMCs. The receptors come from a man aged 35 to 55 in good health and CMV-seronegative.

The chain links TRBV7-9 to TRBJ2-7; the D gene is possibly TRBD1 (5 bases). Between the trimmed V and J ends, which lost 5 bases and 3 bases, there was a span of 14 bases. Germline V gene lookup returns CDR1 SEHNR and CDR2 FQNEAQ (reference sequence). The CDR3 is 14 residues long. The CDR3 nucleotides are TGTGCCAGCAGCCCCCGTGGTAGGGGCTACGAGCAGTACTTC. Amino acid sequence: CASSPRGRGYEQYF. Based on the CDR3 plus reference TRBV7-9 and TRBJ2-7, the full variable domain is DTGVSQNPRHKITKRGQNVTFRCDPISEHNRLYWYRQTLGQGPEFLTYFQNEAQLEKSRLLSDRFSAERPKGSFSTLEIQRTEQGDSAMYLCASSPRGRGYEQYFGPGTRLTVT.

As regards this clone: The same CDR3 can be traced to other DNA sequences in this sample. This sequence joins TRBV5-4 and TRBJ1-1; no reliable D call. V lost 0 bases to trimming and J lost 0 bases, with 3 bases between them. Germline V gives CDR1 SGHNT, CDR2 YYREEE (reference sequence). The length of the CDR3 is 13 residues. The CDR3 nucleotides are TGTGCCAGCAGCTTGGTCATGAACACTGAAGCTTTCTTT. As protein: CASSLVMNTEAFF.

V usage is TRBV30 and J usage is TRBJ1-1; 9 bases align to TRBD1. The CDR3 length is 14 residues. V shed 3 bases, J shed 4 bases, and the junction held 6 bases outside the gene matches. Germline values: CDR1 GTSNPN, CDR2 SVGIG (reference sequence). CDR3 sequence (DNA): TGTGCCTGGAGGGGGACAGGGCCGGTCACTGAAGCTTTCTTT. Translated: CAWRGTGPVTEAFF.

The V call is TRBV5-1, the J call TRBJ2-7, with a tentative D call TRBD2 (7 bases). The V end was cut by 7 bases, the J end by 3 bases, with 20 bases between. The CDR3 is 15 residues long. Per germline, CDR1 SGHRS and CDR2 YFSETQ. The CDR3 coding sequence is TGCGCCAGCTGCCCGAGTGGCGGGGGCCTCTACGAGCAGTACTTC. Protein product: CASCPSGGGLYEQYF.

This chain uses TRBV19 with TRBJ2-7, with 8 bases lining up with TRBD1. Trimming at V came to 6 bases and at J to 1 base, leaving 2 bases not matched to a gene. Germline CDR1 LNHDA, CDR2 SQIVND (reference sequence). CDR3 length equals 13 residues. CDR3 protein: CASRGTGSYEQYF. The DNA of the CDR3 is TGTGCCAGTAGGGGGACAGGATCCTACGAGCAGTACTTC.

About this clone: At one of its ends the junction is not consistent with the germline gene, which may arise from a read error. The rearrangement links TRBV6-5 to TRBJ1-2; a weak D match, TRBD1 (5 bases). CDR1 and CDR2 from the germline V gene are MNHEY and SVGAGI. This CDR3 contains 12 residues. In DNA form, the CDR3 reads TGTGCCAGCAGTAGGGGCGGATATGGCTACCCCTTC. Residues: CASSRGGYGYPF.

The V and J genes are TRBV18 and TRBJ1-4; 7 bases line up with TRBD1. Germline V gene sequence: CDR1 KGHSH, CDR2 LQKENI. This CDR3 spans 13 amino acids. J was trimmed by 5 bases and V by 6 bases; bases with no gene match: 3. DNA of the CDR3: TGTGCCAGCTCCGAGGACAGGAATGAAAAACTGTTTTTT. Protein sequence: CASSEDRNEKLFF.

The chain couples TRBV30 to TRBJ1-2; D is undetermined. Germline CDR1 and CDR2: GTSNPN and SVGIG (reference sequence). With 2 bases removed from V and 5 bases from J, the gap between germline ends came to 9 bases. This CDR3 is 12 amino acids long. The CDR3 spells CAWSMEVYGYTF. The CDR3 nucleotides are TGTGCCTGGAGTATGGAGGTTTATGGCTACACCTTC.

V is TRBV6-5 and J is TRBJ1-3, with D perhaps matching TRBD1 (5 bases). V lost 8 bases and J 4 bases, leaving 12 bases between the germline ends. Per the germline V gene, CDR1 is MNHEY and CDR2 is SVGAGI. CDR3 length equals 13 residues. CDR3 in amino acids: CASGWGEGNTIYF. The CDR3 DNA is TGTGCCAGCGGTTGGGGGGAAGGAAACACCATATATTTT.

This clone was recorded at least ten times. The chain uses TRBV5-6 and TRBJ1-3, with D maybe TRBD1 (5 bases). Trimming removed 4 bases at V and 0 bases at J, with 17 bases between. CDR1 SGHDT and CDR2 YYEEEE come from the germline V gene. The CDR3 length is 17 residues. This CDR3 reads CASSLQRGSSSGNTIYF. DNA of the CDR3: TGTGCCAGCAGCCTACAAAGGGGAAGTTCCTCTGGAAACACCATATATTTT. The whole variable domain, filled in from reference TRBV5-6 and TRBJ1-3, reads DAGVTQSPTHLIKTRGQQVTLRCSPKSGHDTVSWYQQALGQGPQFIFQYYEEEERQRGNFPDRFSGHQFPNYSSELNVNALLLGDSALYLCASSLQRGSSSGNTIYFGEGSWLTVV.

The chain recombines TRBV6-4 with TRBJ2-1; 9 bases agree with TRBD1. With V trimmed by 8 bases and J by 4 bases, 9 bases remained unmatched. CDR3 length: 15 residues. Germline V CDR1 and CDR2: MRHNA, SNTAGT. CDR3 nucleotides: TGTGCCAGCTCCCTCCGGGACAGGGAGTACAATGAGCAGTTCTTC. This translates into CASSLRDREYNEQFF.

The chain uses TRBV9 and TRBJ1-1; the D is unclear. Germline V gives CDR1 SGDLS, CDR2 YYNGEE. The V gene lost 0 bases and the J gene lost 1 base, with 10 bases spanning the gap. This CDR3 is built from 15 residues. The CDR3 nucleotides are TGTGCCAGCAGCGTAGTCCCCAGTAAGAACACTGAAGCTTTCTTT. It translates to CASSVVPSKNTEAFF.

The gene calls are TRBV5-1 and TRBJ1-1, with 7 bases lining up with TRBD1. CDR1 is SGHRS and CDR2 is YFSETQ in the germline V gene. The V and J ends lost 4 bases and 1 base, in that order; junction bases with no gene match: 7. The CDR3 is made up of 15 amino acids. The CDR3 bases are TGCGCCAGCAGCATCTTAGGGGGCGGGAACACTGAAGCTTTCTTT. Translation: CASSILGGGNTEAFF.

The chain links TRBV7-8 to TRBJ1-1; D unresolved. CDR3 length: 16 residues. V was clipped by 1 base and J by 0 bases, with 12 bases between them. CDR1 and CDR2 (germline): SGHVS, FQNEAQ. CDR3 nucleotide sequence: TGTGCCAGCAGCTTAGGGTCAGGAACTTTGAACACTGAAGCTTTCTTT. Protein sequence: CASSLGSGTLNTEAFF.

CDR3 protein: CASSLRGARYEQYF. CDR3 bases: TGTGCCAGCAGCTTGCGTGGGGCCCGCTACGAGCAGTACTTC. The chain is built from TRBV5-8 and TRBJ2-7, with a weak D call TRBD1 (5 bases). The germline V gene encodes CDR1 SGHTS and CDR2 YDEGEE. The V end was cut by 1 base, the J end by 3 bases, with 11 bases between. The CDR3 is 14 residues long. Looking up the rest from reference TRBV5-8 and TRBJ2-7 gives the full variable domain: EAGVTQSPTHLIKTRGQQATLRCSPISGHTSVYWYQQALGLGLQFLLWYDEGEERNRGNFPPRFSGRQFPNYSSELNVNALELEDSALYLCASSLRGARYEQYFGPGTRLTVT.

A single count supports this clone. The chain recombines TRBV30 with TRBJ1-1, with D possibly being TRBD1 (5 bases). V was clipped by 0 bases and J by 1 base, with 12 bases between them. CDR3 length: 15 residues. The germline CDR1 and CDR2 sequences are GTSNPN and SVGIG (reference sequence). CDR3 sequence: CAWSVFGHSNTEAFF. In DNA form, the CDR3 reads TGTGCCTGGAGTGTATTCGGACATTCGAACACTGAAGCTTTCTTT. The variable domain in full, completed from reference TRBV30 and TRBJ1-1, reads SQTIHQWPATLVQPVGSPLSLECTVEGTSNPNLYWYRQAAGRGLQLLFYSVGIGQISSEVPQNLSASRPQDRQFILSSKKLLLSDSGFYLCAWSVFGHSNTEAFFGQGTRLTVV.

The V call is TRBV30, the J call TRBJ1-2, with a weak D call TRBD1 (5 bases). Germline values: CDR1 GTSNPN, CDR2 SVGIG (reference sequence). Between the trimmed V and J ends, which lost 2 bases and 3 bases, there was a span of 7 bases. This CDR3 has 12 residues. As DNA, the CDR3 is TGTGCCTGGAGTTGGGGGGACTATGGCTACACCTTC. Translated: CAWSWGDYGYTF.